Each of the 27 T cell receptor beta chains below was sequenced from the same sample in a study of T cell responses to AZD1222 COVID-19 vaccine. Produced via immunoSEQ multiplex PCR; TCRdb's table is partial and in-frame only. In the table there are around 83,000 clones, 90% of which are singletons. The sample was peripheral blood, taken 28 days after the second AZD1222 dose. These receptor sequences come from an adult who received the AZD1222 COVID-19 vaccine.

This clone appeared once. This chain uses TRBV18 with TRBJ1-2, with D hard to call. The germline V gene encodes CDR1 KGHSH and CDR2 LQKENI. This CDR3 spans 13 amino acids. Trimming pared 2 bases from V and 8 bases from J, leaving 12 bases between. The CDR3 DNA follows: TGTGCCAGCTCACCAGAGGTGTCGTGGGGCTACACCTTC. This sequence encodes CASSPEVSWGYTF.

The chain links TRBV19 to TRBJ2-7; 8 bases match TRBD2. The CDR3 sequence is 15 residues long. Germline CDR1 LNHDA, CDR2 SQIVND (reference sequence). The trim removed 6 bases at V and 2 bases at J, leaving 9 bases unmatched. CDR3 coding DNA: TGTGCCAGTAGGCCGGGCGGGGGGACCCCCTACGAGCAGTACTTC. This sequence encodes CASRPGGGTPYEQYF.

The rearrangement joins TRBV6-5 to TRBJ1-2; D uncertain. Between the trimmed V and J ends, which lost 6 bases and 4 bases, there was a span of 6 bases. The CDR3 sequence is 11 residues long. Germline V gives CDR1 MNHEY, CDR2 SVGAGI. The CDR3 nucleotides read TGTGCCAGCAGGAACAGCTATGGCTACACCTTC. Encoded protein: CASRNSYGYTF.

The chain is built from TRBV6-5 and TRBJ2-4, with D maybe TRBD2 (6 bases). CDR3 size: 14 residues. Germline assignment: CDR1 MNHEY and CDR2 SVGAGI. V was clipped by 0 bases and J by 6 bases, with 9 bases between them. The CDR3 region is CASSYSEGRNIQYF. DNA of the CDR3: TGTGCCAGCAGTTACTCGGAGGGTAGAAACATTCAGTACTTC.

In this sample, this clone turned up once. V gene TRBV5-4 combines with J gene TRBJ2-3, with TRBD2 identical over 8 bases. The ends lost 4 bases at V and 0 bases at J; junction bases unmatched: 13. Germline V gene data show CDR1 as SGHNT and CDR2 as YYREEE (reference sequence). The CDR3 contains 18 residues. In DNA, the CDR3 is TGTGCCAGCAGCCGGGCCGGCGGGGGGATGACTAGCACAGATACGCAGTATTTT. Its protein is CASSRAGGGMTSTDTQYF. Variable domain in full (rest from reference TRBV5-4 and TRBJ2-3): ETGVTQSPTHLIKTRGQQVTLRCSSQSGHNTVSWYQQALGQGPQFIFQYYREEENGRGNFPPRFSGLQFPNYSSELNVNALELDDSALYLCASSRAGGGMTSTDTQYFGPGTRLTVL.

This clone was recorded a few times. The rearrangement joins TRBV6-5 to TRBJ1-5; D is possibly TRBD1 (5 bases). The germline V gene has CDR1 MNHEY and CDR2 SVGAGI. With 8 bases removed from V and 3 bases from J, the gap between germline ends came to 14 bases. The CDR3 spans 14 residues. The CDR3 region has the DNA TGTGCCAGCGTGGGGACGGGGAACAATCAGCCCCAGCATTTT. Amino acid sequence: CASVGTGNNQPQHF.

The chain combines TRBV7-2 with TRBJ2-7; TRBD2 matches 10 bases. V dropped 1 base and J dropped 3; count of bases not matched to a gene: 15. This CDR3 comprises 19 residues. Germline values: CDR1 SGHTA, CDR2 FQGNSA. CDR3 in amino acids: CASSLGRLASGGTFYEQYF. In DNA, the CDR3 is TGTGCCAGCAGCTTAGGACGGCTTGCTAGCGGGGGAACCTTCTACGAGCAGTACTTC.

The chain combines TRBV28 with TRBJ1-2; perhaps TRBD1 as D (5 bases). CDR1 MDHEN and CDR2 SYDVKM come from the germline V gene. V gave up 11 bases and J gave up 3 bases, with 22 bases separating them. This CDR3 has 15 amino acids. The CDR3 protein is CAARAPQIRDYGYTF. CDR3 in DNA: TGTGCCGCAAGGGCACCCCAAATCAGGGACTATGGCTACACCTTC.

The genes are TRBV2 and TRBJ1-1; TRBD1 aligns across 9 bases. J gave up 5 bases and V 7 bases, and 11 bases lay outside the gene matches. The CDR3 spans 15 residues. The V gene's germline CDR1 is SNHLY and CDR2 FYNNEI. The CDR3 is CASTVNRGQATEAFF. The CDR3 bases are TGTGCCAGCACTGTGAACAGGGGGCAGGCGACTGAAGCTTTCTTT. Filled out from reference TRBV2 and TRBJ1-1, the complete variable domain reads EPEVTQTPSHQVTQMGQEVILRCVPISNHLYFYWYRQILGQKVEFLVSFYNNEISEKSEIFDDQFSVERPDGSNFTLKIRSTKLEDSAMYFCASTVNRGQATEAFFGQGTRLTVV.

This clone was counted once. The chain couples TRBV7-9 to TRBJ1-6; tentative D call: TRBD1 (5 bases). V was trimmed by 3 bases and J by 3 bases, leaving 9 bases between them. This CDR3 region has 15 residues. Germline V gene sequence: CDR1 SEHNR, CDR2 FQNEAQ (reference sequence). CDR3 sequence: CASSFVQDYNSPLHF. CDR3 sequence (DNA): TGTGCCAGCAGCTTCGTACAGGACTATAATTCACCCCTCCACTTT.

This clone was detected only once. The rearrangement uses TRBV28 and TRBJ2-2; unclear D gene. The CDR3 has 15 amino acids. Trimming took off 6 bases at V and 1 base at J, with 12 bases between the two ends. The germline gives CDR1 MDHEN, CDR2 SYDVKM. CDR3 sequence reads: CASRPTDMNTGELFF. The DNA of the CDR3 is TGTGCCAGCAGGCCCACAGACATGAACACCGGGGAGCTGTTTTTT. The whole variable domain, remainder taken from reference TRBV28 and TRBJ2-2, is DVKVTQSSRYLVKRTGEKVFLECVQDMDHENMFWYRQDPGLGLRLIYFSYDVKMKEKGDIPEGYSVSREKKERFSLILESASTNQTSMYLCASRPTDMNTGELFFGEGSRLTVL.

The chain has TRBV5-5 and TRBJ1-1, with D uncertain. The germline V and J ends were trimmed by 3 bases and 10 bases, with 13 bases remaining between them. Per the germline V gene, CDR1 is SGHKS and CDR2 is YYEKEE (reference sequence). This CDR3 spans 12 amino acids. As DNA, the CDR3 is TGTGCCAGCAGCTCAGCCTCCTTGATAGCTTTCTTT. Residues: CASSSASLIAFF.

The chain uses TRBV6-1 and TRBJ2-5, with D tentatively TRBD2 (6 bases). Germline-derived CDR1 and CDR2 are MNHNS and SASEGT. The V gene lost 0 bases and the J gene lost 5 bases, with 19 bases spanning the gap. This CDR3 has 17 amino acids. This CDR3 reads CASSEAGGGAPGETQYF. The CDR3 nucleotides read TGTGCCAGCAGTGAAGCAGGTGGAGGGGCTCCTGGGGAGACCCAGTACTTC.

The chain carries TRBV28 and TRBJ2-7; 14 bases are a match to TRBD2. This CDR3 is 15 amino acids long. V dropped 3 bases and J dropped 2; count of bases not matched to a gene: 0. The germline V gene encodes CDR1 MDHEN and CDR2 SYDVKM. CDR3 loop: CASSLTSGGAYEQYF. In nucleotides, the CDR3 is TGTGCCAGCAGTTTGACTAGCGGGGGGGCCTACGAGCAGTACTTC.

A remark on this clone: At the DNA level, this CDR3 is encoded by other sequences in the same sample as well. V usage is TRBV5-1 and J usage is TRBJ2-3; D call uncertain. V lost 0 bases, J lost 2 bases, and 7 bases lay in between. Germline loops: CDR1 SGHRS, CDR2 YFSETQ. The CDR3 runs 14 residues. The CDR3 protein is CASSLGGSTDTQYF. The CDR3 nucleotides are TGCGCCAGCAGCTTGGGGGGTTCCACAGATACGCAGTATTTT.

The chain combines TRBV11-3 with TRBJ2-1; 8 bases agree with TRBD1. Trimming took 9 bases from V and 9 from J; bases not matched to a gene: 10. CDR3 size: 13 residues. The germline V gene has CDR1 SGHNT and CDR2 YENEEA. The CDR3 loop is CASSRAGGIEQFF. For the CDR3, the DNA is TGTGCCAGTTCAAGGGCAGGGGGCATTGAGCAGTTCTTC.

The chain carries TRBV4-1 and TRBJ2-2; D might be TRBD1 (6 bases). Germline V gene data show CDR1 as MGHRA and CDR2 as YSYEKL. This CDR3 spans 14 amino acids. With 4 bases removed from V and 1 base from J, the gap between germline ends came to 7 bases. The chain's CDR3 is CASSRGQNTGELFF. In DNA, the CDR3 is TGCGCCAGCAGCCGGGGACAGAACACCGGGGAGCTGTTTTTT.

The chain is built from TRBV28 and TRBJ1-6; D is uncertain. V was trimmed by 5 bases and J by 8 bases, leaving 4 bases between them. Germline-derived CDR1 and CDR2 are MDHEN and SYDVKM. This CDR3 region has 11 residues. The CDR3 DNA sequence: TGTGCCAGCAGTACTCATTCACCCCTCCACTTT. Encoded protein: CASSTHSPLHF.

The chain is built from TRBV5-4 and TRBJ2-5, with 15 bases that match TRBD2. Per the germline V gene, CDR1 is SGHNT and CDR2 is YYREEE (reference sequence). Trimming at V came to 3 bases and at J to 3 bases, leaving 3 bases not matched to a gene. The CDR3 has 16 residues. DNA for the CDR3: TGTGCCAGCAGCTCGGGACTAGCGGGGGGTGAAGAGACCCAGTACTTC. Residues: CASSSGLAGGEETQYF.

This clone came up a few times. The chain recombines TRBV2 with TRBJ1-2; D uncertain. The V end was cut by 2 bases, the J end by 4 bases, with 14 bases between. Germline assignment: CDR1 SNHLY and CDR2 FYNNEI. This CDR3 has 15 amino acids. The CDR3 DNA follows: TGTGCCAGCAGTGAACCTGGGGAGCGGGTCTATGGCTACACCTTC. Translating gives CASSEPGERVYGYTF.

The CDR3 sequence: CASSPETGMDQPQHF. Here the CDR3 DNA reads TGTGCCAGCTCACCAGAGACAGGGATGGATCAGCCCCAGCATTTT. The rearrangement links TRBV18 to TRBJ1-5; 7 bases map to TRBD1. CDR1 is KGHSH, CDR2 LQKENI, per germline. The V segment lost 2 bases and the J segment 5 bases; nucleotides outside the gene matches: 6. This CDR3 comprises 15 residues. The full variable domain, its missing parts supplied by reference TRBV18 and TRBJ1-5, is NAGVMQNPRHLVRRRGQEARLRCSPMKGHSHVYWYRQLPEEGLKFMVYLQKENIIDESGMPKERFSAEFPKEGPSILRIQQVVRGDSAAYFCASSPETGMDQPQHFGDGTRLSIL.

The genes are TRBV3-1 (or the pseudogene TRBV3-2) and TRBJ1-1, with a tentative D call TRBD1 (5 bases). Germline values: CDR1 LGHDT, CDR2 YNNKEL (reference sequence). The CDR3 spans 13 residues. V lost 3 bases to trimming and J lost 4 bases, with 9 bases between them. The CDR3 DNA follows: TGTGCCAGCAGCCACGGGGGGGGCACTGAAGCTTTCTTT. It yields the protein CASSHGGGTEAFF.

The V and J genes are TRBV6-5 and TRBJ2-3; 12 bases map to TRBD2. Germline trimming cut 6 bases from V and 5 bases from J; bases unmatched to any gene: 6. The CDR3 loop spans 15 amino acids. Germline V lookup: CDR1 MNHEY, CDR2 SVGAGI. CDR3 nucleotide sequence: TGTGCCAGCAGCGCTAGCGGGGGGGCGGGAGATACGCAGTATTTT. Amino acids: CASSASGGAGDTQYF.

The chain links TRBV10-3 to TRBJ2-7; D is undetermined. Germline V lookup: CDR1 ENHRY, CDR2 SYGVKD. The CDR3 spans 14 residues. Trimming cost V 0 bases and J 2 bases, with 8 bases left between them. The CDR3 is CAISESVRPYEQYF. The CDR3 DNA follows: TGTGCCATCAGTGAGTCGGTACGCCCCTACGAGCAGTACTTC.

The J gene is TRBJ2-2, the V gene TRBV18; D is tentatively TRBD1 or TRBD2 (5 bases each). The length of the CDR3 is 16 residues. Between the trimmed V and J ends, which lost 5 bases and 5 bases, there was a span of 18 bases. Germline lookup yields CDR1 KGHSH and CDR2 LQKENI. For the CDR3, the DNA is TGTGCCAGCTCAAGCAGGGACGTTGGATATACCGGGGAGCTGTTTTTT. Translating it yields CASSSRDVGYTGELFF.

The chain joins TRBV7-9 to TRBJ2-1, with 13 nucleotides matching TRBD2. The CDR3 covers 16 residues. Germline V gene data show CDR1 as SEHNR and CDR2 as FQNEAQ (reference sequence). V lost 5 bases and J lost 7; bases outside the gene matches: 8. DNA of the CDR3: TGTGCCAGCAGCACGAGACCGGGACTAGCGGGGAATGAGCAGTTCTTC. The encoded protein is CASSTRPGLAGNEQFF.

This chain's CDR3 is CASSSAYYEQYF. The CDR3 DNA reads as TGTGCCAGCAGCTCCGCCTACTACGAGCAGTACTTC. The V call is TRBV7-2, the J call TRBJ2-7; no firm D call. The CDR3 spans 12 residues. Germline values: CDR1 SGHTA, CDR2 FQGNSA. Trimming pared 4 bases from V and 3 bases from J, leaving 7 bases between.